This TCR beta chain is from a study of somatic mutations in cytotoxic T cells in rheumatoid arthritis. CDR3 size: 13 residues. V was clipped by 6 bases and J by 6 bases; unmatched bases: 5. Germline-derived CDR1 and CDR2 are MNHNS and SASEGT. Assay used: immunoSEQ multiplex PCR; TCRdb lists only in-frame clones, some missing. The table has around 3,000 clones, 86% seen once. The specimen was CD8+ T cells sorted from blood. The J gene is TRBJ2-1, the V gene TRBV6-1; TRBD1 matches 7 bases. The receptor comes from a woman in her fifties or sixties with rheumatoid arthritis. The CDR3 DNA reads TGTGCCAGCAGCATGGACAGGCCCAATGAGCAGTTCTTC. It is translated as CASSMDRPNEQFF.